This T cell receptor (beta chain) is from a study of CD8 T cells in ankylosing spondylitis. The V gene's germline CDR1 is SGHDT and CDR2 YYEEEE. V was clipped by 7 bases and J by 0 bases, with 16 bases between them. There are 15 residues in the CDR3. The study's findings and limits: Disease-linked clones were reportedly significantly enriched in matched ankylosing spondylitis synovial fluid. Past research had described some motif variants in reactive arthritis synovial fluid and blood. A motif of seven or eight highly homologous TCR beta variants was seen as apparently characteristic of ankylosing spondylitis blood.

This clonotype has ten or more counts. Its antigen remains unknown. With molecular barcodes, quantitative 5'-RACE was used to make the TCR beta libraries. TCRdb reprocessed the 5' RACE reads via MiXCR and lists one record per CDR3 protein. This table holds some 200,000 distinct CDR3 sequences, approximately 7.3% found once. This TCR derives from a male donor with ankylosing spondylitis. This sequence joins TRBV5-6 and TRBJ1-1; D possibly corresponds to TRBD1 (5 bases). The sequencing sample was made of blood, either unsorted or a sorted T cell fraction (not recorded which). CDR3 sequence (DNA): TGTGCCAGCCCGGAAACCGGGACCCTGAACACTGAAGCTTTCTTT. Translating gives CASPETGTLNTEAFF. Filled out from reference TRBV5-6 and TRBJ1-1, the complete variable domain reads DAGVTQSPTHLIKTRGQQVTLRCSPKSGHDTVSWYQQALGQGPQFIFQYYEEEERQRGNFPDRFSGHQFPNYSSELNVNALLLGDSALYLCASPETGTLNTEAFFGQGTRLTVV.